A few counts support the clone carrying this TCR beta chain. These data come from a study of T-cell reconstitution after alpha-beta-depleted transplantation in children. The CDR3 consists of 15 residues. V shed 2 bases and J shed 4 bases, with 12 bases lying between them. The germline CDR1 and CDR2 sequences are MNHEY and SMNVEV (reference sequence). As it was prepared, the TCRbeta library received unique molecular identifiers. From the PCR reads, TCRdb called clonotypes with MiXCR, one entry per CDR3 protein. This sample yields some 290,000 distinct CDR3 sequences, of which 9.9% are seen a single time; around 10% belongs to the top ten.

The genes are TRBV27 and TRBJ2-1; perhaps D is TRBD1 or TRBD2 (5 bases each). Sequencing used PBMCs from the stem cell graft donor, obtained from the stem cell graft. The sequence was collected from a human donor who donated a stem cell graft to a child with SCID. The CDR3 loop is CASSLGGQVYNEQFF. The CDR3 nucleotides are TGTGCCAGCAGTTTAGGGGGTCAGGTTTACAATGAGCAGTTCTTC.